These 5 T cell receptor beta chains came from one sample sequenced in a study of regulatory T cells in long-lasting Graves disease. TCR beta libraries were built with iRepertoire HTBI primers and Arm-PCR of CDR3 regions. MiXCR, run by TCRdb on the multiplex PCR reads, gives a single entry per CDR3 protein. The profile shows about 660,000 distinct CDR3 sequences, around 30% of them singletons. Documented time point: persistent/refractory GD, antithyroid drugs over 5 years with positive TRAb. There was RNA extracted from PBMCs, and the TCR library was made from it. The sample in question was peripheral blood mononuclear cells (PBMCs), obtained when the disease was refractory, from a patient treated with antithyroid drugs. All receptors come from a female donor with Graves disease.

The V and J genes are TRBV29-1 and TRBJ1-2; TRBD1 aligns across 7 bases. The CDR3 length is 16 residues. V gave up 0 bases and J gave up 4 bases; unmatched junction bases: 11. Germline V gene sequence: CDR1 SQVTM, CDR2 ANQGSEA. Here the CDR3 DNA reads TGCAGCGTTGAAGATCAGGGCAGGGGGAGGGGCTATGGCTACACCTTC. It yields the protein CSVEDQGRGRGYGYTF.

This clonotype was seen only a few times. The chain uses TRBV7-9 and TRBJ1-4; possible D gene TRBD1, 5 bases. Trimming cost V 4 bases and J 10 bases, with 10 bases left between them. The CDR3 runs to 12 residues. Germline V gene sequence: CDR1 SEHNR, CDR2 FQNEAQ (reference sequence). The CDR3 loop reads CASSSGATKLFF. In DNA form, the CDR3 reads TGTGCCAGCAGCTCCGGGGCAACAAAACTGTTTTTT.

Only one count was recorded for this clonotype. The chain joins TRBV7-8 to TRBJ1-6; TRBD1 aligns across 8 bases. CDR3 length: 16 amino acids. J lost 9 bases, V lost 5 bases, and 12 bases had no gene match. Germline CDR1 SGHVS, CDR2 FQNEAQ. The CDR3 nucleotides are TGTGCCAGCAGCCCCCAACGGGACAGGCCTTTTTCACCCCTCCACTTT. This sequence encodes CASSPQRDRPFSPLHF.

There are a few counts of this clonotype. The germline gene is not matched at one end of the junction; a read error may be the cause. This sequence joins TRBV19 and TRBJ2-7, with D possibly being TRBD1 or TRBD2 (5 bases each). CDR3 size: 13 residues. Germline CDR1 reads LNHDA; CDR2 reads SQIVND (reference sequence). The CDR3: CASSGTPAYEQYF. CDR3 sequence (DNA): TGTGCCAGTAGTGGGACCCCCGCCTACGAGCAATACTTC. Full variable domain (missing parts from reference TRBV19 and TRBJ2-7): DGGITQSPKYLFRKEGQNVTLSCEQNLNHDAMYWYRQDPGQGLRLIYYSQIVNDFQKGDIAEGYSVSREKKESFPLTVTSAQKNPTAFYLCASSGTPAYEQYFGPGTRLTVT.

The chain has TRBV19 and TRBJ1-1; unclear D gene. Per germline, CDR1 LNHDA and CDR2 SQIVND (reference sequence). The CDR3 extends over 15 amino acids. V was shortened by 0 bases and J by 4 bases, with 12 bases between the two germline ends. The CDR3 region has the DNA TGTGCCAGTAGTATAGATGGCAGCCCAATCACTGAAGCTTTCTTT. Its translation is CASSIDGSPITEAFF.